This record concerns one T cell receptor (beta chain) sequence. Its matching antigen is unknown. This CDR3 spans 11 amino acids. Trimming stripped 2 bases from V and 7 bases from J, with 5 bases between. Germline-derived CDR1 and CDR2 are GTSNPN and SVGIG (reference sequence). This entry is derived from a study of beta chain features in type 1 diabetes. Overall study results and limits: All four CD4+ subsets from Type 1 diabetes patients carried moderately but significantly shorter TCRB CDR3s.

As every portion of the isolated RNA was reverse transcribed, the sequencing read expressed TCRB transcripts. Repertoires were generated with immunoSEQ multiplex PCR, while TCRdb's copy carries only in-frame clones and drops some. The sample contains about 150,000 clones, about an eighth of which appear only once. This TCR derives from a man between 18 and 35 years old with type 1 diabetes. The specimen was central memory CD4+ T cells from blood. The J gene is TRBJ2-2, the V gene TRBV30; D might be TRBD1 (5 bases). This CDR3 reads CAWSRGGELFF. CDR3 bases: TGTGCCTGGAGTAGGGGCGGGGAGCTGTTTTTT.